This entry features one T cell receptor (beta chain) sequence. No antigen is known for it. Base qualities are not at hand, and no much larger clone is one base apart. Each PCR received spiked-in synthetic TCR analog templates so that absolute template abundance could be estimated from read counts. The immunoSEQ assay used bias-controlled V and J gene primers to amplify TCRbeta CDR3 regions from genomic DNA. Sequencing of rearranged TCRbeta segments was performed at approximately 20X coverage. Per the authors' processing: Sequencing errors were corrected by clustering, and CDR3s were annotated against IMGT so that V, D and J genes could be assigned. Downstream analyses used only productive TCRbeta rearrangements and left out out-of-frame or stop-codon sequences. Clonality was computed as one minus Shannon entropy normalized by the log of the number of unique productive sequences. Clones differing between time points or between blood and tumor were identified using Fisher's exact test with Benjamini-Hochberg correction, with an adjusted p below 0.01 applied as the threshold. Held by TCRdb, this immuneACCESS table contains in-frame sequences only and omits some clones. Under half of the omission traces to an unresolved V gene where checked; the cause of the rest is unknown. V and J calls and clone size are copied from that table; D and trimming were computed from the DNA. In all, the sample holds some 20,000 clones, and around 88% of those were seen once. Roughly 3.5% of the sample is held by the ten biggest clonotypes.

The sample is drawn from a study of PD-L1 blockade in urothelial cancer (dated by TCRdb to 2016 to 2017). About the investigation overall: Therapy was started at some point between 2012 and 2014 for all patients, and atezolizumab 1,200 mg was administered intravenously every 3 weeks. About 90% of the 29 patients were identified as males with urothelial cancer of bladder origin, and a prior smoking history was reported by 18 of 29 patients. Patients had an ECOG performance status of 0 or 1 and had received between 0 and 3 prior chemotherapy regimens. Blood samples were analyzed 3 weeks after the start of treatment (second dose) and 6 weeks after the start of treatment. A median of 141,255 T cells and 85,000 or so unique TCRs was obtained from blood samples, and a median clonality of around 0.08 was observed. An exploratory multi-omic analysis was conducted of the somatic, immune and clinical correlates of response to PD-L1 blockade with atezolizumab in urothelial cancer. Pretreatment tumor samples and matched peripheral blood, collected serially before and after atezolizumab treatment, underwent TCR sequencing. Progression-free survival longer than 6 months counted as durable clinical benefit, and TCR features were additionally tested against both progression-free and overall survival. Whole exome sequencing and RNA sequencing of pretreatment tumors were performed alongside TCR sequencing in the same patients. About 10 patients reached durable clinical benefit, while around 19 patients did not. Pretreatment blood TCR-seq was available for nearly 30 patients, at least one posttreatment blood collection was obtained for around 25 patients, and tumor TCR-seq was available for around 25 patients. The investigation overall reported the following: Improved progression-free and overall survival was associated with having pretreatment peripheral blood TCR clonality below the median. Because the sample size was small (n of about 27) and many exploratory analyses were performed, the results are intended to be hypothesis-generating. Greater expansion of tumor-associated TCR clones in peripheral blood 3 weeks after the start of treatment was observed in patients with durable benefit (n of about 24, p = 0.022).

A total of 25 to 30 patients with locally advanced or metastatic urothelial carcinoma, treated at Memorial Sloan Kettering on a trial protocol, made up the cohort. Peripheral blood mononuclear cells were collected pretreatment and during treatment, with between 1 and 8 total time points per patient. The Qiagen DNeasy Blood extraction kit was used to purify genomic DNA from total PBMCs and from tumor samples. PBMCs were collected pretreatment and during treatment, and were isolated and stored as previously described. In the germline V gene, CDR1 corresponds to SGHTA and CDR2 to FQGTGA. The V end loses 4 bases and the J end loses 2 bases, and a stretch of 16 bases separates them. From the cysteine through the phenylalanine, the CDR3 covers 16 amino acids. The entry retains the CDR3 DNA only, 48 bases that are in frame from base 1.

The sequence is built from TRBV7-3 and TRBJ2-3, and possibly TRBD2, on 5 matching bases. The sample consisted of PBMCs, taken around atezolizumab (anti-PD-L1) treatment. The receptor was isolated from a man aged 45-65 years with urothelial cancer. At the DNA level, the sequence is TGTGCCAGCAGCTGGAGCGGTCCCTTTAACACAGATACGCAGTATTTT. Its translation is CASSWSGPFNTDTQYF. When the CDR3 is completed using the reference TRBV7-3 and TRBJ2-3 genes on either side, the full variable domain is GAGVSQTPSNKVTEKGKYVELRCDPISGHTALYWYRQSLGQGPEFLIYFQGTGAADDSGLPNDRFFAVRPEGSVSTLKIQRTERGDSAVYLCASSWSGPFNTDTQYFGPGTRLTVL.